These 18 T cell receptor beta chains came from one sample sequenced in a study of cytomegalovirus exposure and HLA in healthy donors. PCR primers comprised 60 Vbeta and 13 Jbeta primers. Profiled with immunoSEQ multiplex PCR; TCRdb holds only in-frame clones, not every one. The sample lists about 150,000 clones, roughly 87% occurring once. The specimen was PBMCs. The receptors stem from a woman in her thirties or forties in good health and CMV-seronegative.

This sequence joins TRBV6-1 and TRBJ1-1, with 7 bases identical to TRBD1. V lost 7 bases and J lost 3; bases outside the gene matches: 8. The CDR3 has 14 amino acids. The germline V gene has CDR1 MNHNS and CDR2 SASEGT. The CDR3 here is CASTLTGWDTEAFF. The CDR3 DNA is TGTGCCAGCACCTTGACAGGGTGGGACACTGAAGCTTTCTTT.

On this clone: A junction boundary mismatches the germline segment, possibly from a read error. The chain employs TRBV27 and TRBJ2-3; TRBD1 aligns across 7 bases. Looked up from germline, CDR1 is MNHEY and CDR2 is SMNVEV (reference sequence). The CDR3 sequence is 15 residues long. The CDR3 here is CASSFADSRTGTQYF. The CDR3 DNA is TGTGCCAGCAGTTTCGCGGACAGCCGGACAGGTACGCAGTATTTT.

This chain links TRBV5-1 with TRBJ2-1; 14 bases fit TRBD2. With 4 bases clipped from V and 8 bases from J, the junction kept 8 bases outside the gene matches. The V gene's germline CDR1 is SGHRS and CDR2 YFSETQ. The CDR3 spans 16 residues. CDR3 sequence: CASSRGGLAGVDEQFF. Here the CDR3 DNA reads TGCGCCAGCAGCCGGGGGGGACTAGCGGGAGTGGATGAGCAGTTCTTC.

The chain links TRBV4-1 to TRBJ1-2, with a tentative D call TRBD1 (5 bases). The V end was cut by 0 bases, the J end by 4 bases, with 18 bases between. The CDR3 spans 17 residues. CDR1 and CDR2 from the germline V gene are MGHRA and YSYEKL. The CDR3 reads CASSQDPTPGGGYGYTF. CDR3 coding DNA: TGCGCCAGCAGCCAAGATCCAACCCCTGGGGGGGGCTATGGCTACACCTTC.

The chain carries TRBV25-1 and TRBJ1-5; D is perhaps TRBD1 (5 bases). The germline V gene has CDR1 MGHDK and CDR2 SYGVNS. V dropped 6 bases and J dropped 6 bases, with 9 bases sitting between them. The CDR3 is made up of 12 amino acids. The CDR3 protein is CASRGGSQPQHF. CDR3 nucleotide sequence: TGTGCCAGCAGGGGGGGTAGTCAGCCCCAGCATTTT. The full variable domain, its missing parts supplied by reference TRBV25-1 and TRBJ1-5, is EADIYQTPRYLVIGTGKKITLECSQTMGHDKMYWYQQDPGMELHLIHYSYGVNSTEKGDLSSESTVSRIRTEHFPLTLESARPSHTSQYLCASRGGSQPQHFGDGTRLSIL.

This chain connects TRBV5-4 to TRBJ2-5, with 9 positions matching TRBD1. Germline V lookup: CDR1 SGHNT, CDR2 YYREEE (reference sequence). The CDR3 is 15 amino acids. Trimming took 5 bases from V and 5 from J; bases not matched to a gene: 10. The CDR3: CASRPGQGYEETQYF. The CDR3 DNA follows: TGTGCCAGCAGACCCGGACAGGGGTACGAGGAGACCCAGTACTTC.

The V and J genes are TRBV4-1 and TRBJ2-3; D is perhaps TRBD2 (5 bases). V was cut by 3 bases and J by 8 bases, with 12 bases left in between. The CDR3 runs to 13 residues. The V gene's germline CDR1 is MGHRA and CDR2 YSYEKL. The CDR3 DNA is TGCGCCAGCAGCCAGCTAGAAGGAGGTACGCAGTATTTT. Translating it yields CASSQLEGGTQYF.

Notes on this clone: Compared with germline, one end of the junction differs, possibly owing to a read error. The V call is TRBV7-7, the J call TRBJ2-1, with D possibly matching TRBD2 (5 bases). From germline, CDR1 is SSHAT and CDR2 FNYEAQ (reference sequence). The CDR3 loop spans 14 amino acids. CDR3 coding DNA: TGTGCTAGCAGCCCTAGCCTTCGAAGGAATGAGCAGTTCTTC. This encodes CASSPSLRRNEQFF.

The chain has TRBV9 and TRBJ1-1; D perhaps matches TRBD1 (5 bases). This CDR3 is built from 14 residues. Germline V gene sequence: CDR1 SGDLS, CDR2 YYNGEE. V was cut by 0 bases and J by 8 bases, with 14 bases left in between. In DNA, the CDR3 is TGTGCCAGCAGCGTAGTCGACAGCAGGAAGGAAGCTTTCTTT. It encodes CASSVVDSRKEAFF. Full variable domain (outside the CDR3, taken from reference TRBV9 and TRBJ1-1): DSGVTQTPKHLITATGQRVTLRCSPRSGDLSVYWYQQSLDQGLQFLIQYYNGEERAKGNILERFSAQQFPDLHSELNLSSLELGDSALYFCASSVVDSRKEAFFGQGTRLTVV.

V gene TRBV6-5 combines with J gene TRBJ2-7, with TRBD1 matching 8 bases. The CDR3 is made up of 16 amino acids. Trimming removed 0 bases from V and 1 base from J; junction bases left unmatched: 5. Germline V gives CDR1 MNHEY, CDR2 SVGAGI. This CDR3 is CASSYSWTGQSYEQYF. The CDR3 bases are TGTGCCAGCAGTTACTCGTGGACAGGGCAGTCCTACGAGCAGTACTTC.

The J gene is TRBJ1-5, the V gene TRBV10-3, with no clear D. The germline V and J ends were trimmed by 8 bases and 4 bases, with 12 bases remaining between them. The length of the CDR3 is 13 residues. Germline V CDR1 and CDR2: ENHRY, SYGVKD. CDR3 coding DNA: TGTGCCATCGGGAGTAACCTTAATCAGCCCCAGCATTTT. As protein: CAIGSNLNQPQHF.

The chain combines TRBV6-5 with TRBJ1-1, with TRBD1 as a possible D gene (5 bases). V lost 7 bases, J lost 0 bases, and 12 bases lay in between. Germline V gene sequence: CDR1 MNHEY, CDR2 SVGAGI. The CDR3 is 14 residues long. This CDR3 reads CASTPGHLNTEAFF. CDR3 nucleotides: TGTGCCAGCACCCCAGGACACTTGAACACTGAAGCTTTCTTT.

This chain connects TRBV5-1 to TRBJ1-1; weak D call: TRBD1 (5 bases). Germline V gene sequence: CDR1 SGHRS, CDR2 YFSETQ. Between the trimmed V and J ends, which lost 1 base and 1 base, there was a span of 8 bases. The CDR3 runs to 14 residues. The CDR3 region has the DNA TGCGCCAGCAGCTTGAGTGGGGCGAACACTGAAGCTTTCTTT. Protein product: CASSLSGANTEAFF.

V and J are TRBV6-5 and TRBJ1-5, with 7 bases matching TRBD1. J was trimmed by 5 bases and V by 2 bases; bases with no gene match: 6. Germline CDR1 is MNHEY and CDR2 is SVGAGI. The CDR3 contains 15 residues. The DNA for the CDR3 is TGTGCCAGCAGTTACCGACAGGGAGTGGATCAGCCCCAGCATTTT. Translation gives CASSYRQGVDQPQHF.

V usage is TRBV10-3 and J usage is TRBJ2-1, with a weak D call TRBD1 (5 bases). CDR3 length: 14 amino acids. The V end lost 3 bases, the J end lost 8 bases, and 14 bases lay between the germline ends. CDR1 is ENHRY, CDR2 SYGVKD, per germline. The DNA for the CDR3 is TGTGCCATCAGTGAAGGCAGGGCATGGGATGAGCAGTTCTTC. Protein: CAISEGRAWDEQFF.

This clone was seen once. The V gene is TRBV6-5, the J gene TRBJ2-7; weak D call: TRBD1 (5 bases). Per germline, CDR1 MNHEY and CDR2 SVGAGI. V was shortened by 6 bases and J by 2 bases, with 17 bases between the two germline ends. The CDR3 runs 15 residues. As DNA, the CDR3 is TGTGCCAGCAGCCCCGACAGAAAGCCAACCTACGAGCAGTACTTC. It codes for CASSPDRKPTYEQYF.

The CDR3 nucleotides are TGTGCCAGCAGTTACGCGGGAGGGGGCGATACGCAGTATTTT. This sequence encodes CASSYAGGGDTQYF. The chain is built from TRBV6-5 and TRBJ2-3; 9 positions match TRBD2. CDR1 is MNHEY, CDR2 SVGAGI, per germline. The CDR3 runs 14 residues. V shed 2 bases, J shed 6 bases, and the junction held 3 bases outside the gene matches.

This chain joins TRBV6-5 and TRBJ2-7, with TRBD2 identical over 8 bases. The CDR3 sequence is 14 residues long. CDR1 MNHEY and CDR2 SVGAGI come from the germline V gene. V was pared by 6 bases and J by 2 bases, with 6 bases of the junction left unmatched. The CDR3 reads CASRTGGVPYEQYF. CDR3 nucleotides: TGTGCCAGCAGGACGGGGGGGGTCCCCTACGAGCAGTACTTC.